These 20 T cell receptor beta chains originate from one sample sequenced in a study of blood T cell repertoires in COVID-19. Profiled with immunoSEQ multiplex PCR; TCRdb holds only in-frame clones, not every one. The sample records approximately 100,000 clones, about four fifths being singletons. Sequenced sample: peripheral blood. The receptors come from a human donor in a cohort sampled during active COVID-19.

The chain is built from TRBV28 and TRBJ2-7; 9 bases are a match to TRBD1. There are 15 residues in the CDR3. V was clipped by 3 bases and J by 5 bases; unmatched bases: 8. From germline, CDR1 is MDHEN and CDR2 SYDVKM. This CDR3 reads CASSFGDRVLNEQYF. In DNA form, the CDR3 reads TGTGCCAGCAGTTTCGGGGACAGGGTATTGAACGAGCAGTACTTC.

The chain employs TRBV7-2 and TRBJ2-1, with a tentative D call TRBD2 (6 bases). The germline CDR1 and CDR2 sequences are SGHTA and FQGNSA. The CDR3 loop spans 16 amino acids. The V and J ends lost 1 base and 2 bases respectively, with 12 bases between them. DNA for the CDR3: TGTGCCAGCAGCTTAGGTAGCGGATCGGCCTACAATGAGCAGTTCTTC. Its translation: CASSLGSGSAYNEQFF.

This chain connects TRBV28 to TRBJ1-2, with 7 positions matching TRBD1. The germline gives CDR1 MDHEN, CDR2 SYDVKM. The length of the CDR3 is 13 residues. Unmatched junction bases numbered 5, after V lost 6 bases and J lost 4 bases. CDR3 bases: TGTGCCAGCAGAAGGGACAGCCTCTATGGCTACACCTTC. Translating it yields CASRRDSLYGYTF.

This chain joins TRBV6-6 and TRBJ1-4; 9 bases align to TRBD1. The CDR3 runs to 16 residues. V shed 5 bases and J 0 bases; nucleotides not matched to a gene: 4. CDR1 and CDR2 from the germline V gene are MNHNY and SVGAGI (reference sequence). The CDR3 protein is CASSLRQGATNEKLFF. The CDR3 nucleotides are TGTGCCAGCAGTCTCCGACAGGGGGCAACTAATGAAAAACTGTTTTTT.

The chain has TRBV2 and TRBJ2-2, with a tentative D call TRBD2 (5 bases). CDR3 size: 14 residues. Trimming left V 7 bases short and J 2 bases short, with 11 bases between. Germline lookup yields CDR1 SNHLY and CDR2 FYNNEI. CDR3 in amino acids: CASTGNDNTGELFF. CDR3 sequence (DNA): TGTGCCAGCACGGGGAACGACAACACCGGGGAGCTGTTTTTT.

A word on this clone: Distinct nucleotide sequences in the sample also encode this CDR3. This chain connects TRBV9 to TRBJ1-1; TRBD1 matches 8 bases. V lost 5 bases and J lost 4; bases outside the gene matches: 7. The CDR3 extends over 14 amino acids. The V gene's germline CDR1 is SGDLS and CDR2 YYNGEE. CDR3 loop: CASSAGQGGTEAFF. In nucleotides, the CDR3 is TGTGCCAGCAGTGCCGGACAGGGAGGCACTGAAGCTTTCTTT.

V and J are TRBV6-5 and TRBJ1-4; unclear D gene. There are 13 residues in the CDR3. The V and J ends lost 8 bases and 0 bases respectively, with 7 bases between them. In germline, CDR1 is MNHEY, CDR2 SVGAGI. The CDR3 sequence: CASSPTTNEKLFF. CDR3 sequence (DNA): TGTGCCAGCTCCCCAACAACTAATGAAAAACTGTTTTTT.

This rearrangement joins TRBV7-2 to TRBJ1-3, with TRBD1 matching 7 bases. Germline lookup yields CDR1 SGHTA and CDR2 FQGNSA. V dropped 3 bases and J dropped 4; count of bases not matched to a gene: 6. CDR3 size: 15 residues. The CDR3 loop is CASSFGTADGNTIYF. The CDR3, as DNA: TGTGCCAGCAGCTTCGGGACAGCAGACGGAAACACCATATATTTT. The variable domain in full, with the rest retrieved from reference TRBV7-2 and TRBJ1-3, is GAGVSQSPSNKVTEKGKDVELRCDPISGHTALYWYRQSLGQGLEFLIYFQGNSAPDKSGLPSDRFSAERTGGSVSTLTIQRTQQEDSAVYLCASSFGTADGNTIYFGEGSWLTVV.

This CDR3 is CASRSSGSSYEQYF. The CDR3 coding sequence is TGTGCCAGCCGATCTAGCGGAAGCTCCTACGAGCAGTACTTC. The J gene is TRBJ2-7, the V gene TRBV28; 7 bases agree with TRBD2. CDR1 is MDHEN, CDR2 SYDVKM, per germline. The CDR3 is 14 amino acids. Trimming took 8 bases from V and 0 from J; bases not matched to a gene: 7.

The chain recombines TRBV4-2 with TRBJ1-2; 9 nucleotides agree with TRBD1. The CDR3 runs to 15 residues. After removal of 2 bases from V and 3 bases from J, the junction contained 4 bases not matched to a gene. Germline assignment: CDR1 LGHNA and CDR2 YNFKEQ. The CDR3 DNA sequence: TGTGCCAGCAGCCAACAAACAGGGGGCTACTATGGCTACACCTTC. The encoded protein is CASSQQTGGYYGYTF.

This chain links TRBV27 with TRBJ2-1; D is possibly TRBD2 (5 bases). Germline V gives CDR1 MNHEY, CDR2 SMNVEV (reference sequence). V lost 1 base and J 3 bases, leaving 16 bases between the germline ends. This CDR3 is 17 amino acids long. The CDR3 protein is CASSLFRGDSYYNEQFF. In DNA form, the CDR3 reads TGTGCCAGCAGTTTATTCCGGGGTGATTCCTACTACAATGAGCAGTTCTTC.

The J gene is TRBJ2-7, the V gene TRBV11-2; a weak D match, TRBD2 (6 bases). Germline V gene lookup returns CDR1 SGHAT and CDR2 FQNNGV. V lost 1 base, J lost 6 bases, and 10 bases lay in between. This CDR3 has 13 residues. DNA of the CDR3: TGTGCCAGCAGCTTAGTGGCTAGCGCCGAGCAGTACTTC. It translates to CASSLVASAEQYF.

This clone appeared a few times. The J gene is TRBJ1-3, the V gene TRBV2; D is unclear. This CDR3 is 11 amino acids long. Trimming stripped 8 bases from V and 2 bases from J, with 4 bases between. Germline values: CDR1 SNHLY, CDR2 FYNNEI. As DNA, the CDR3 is TGTGCCAGCGGCCCTGGAAACACCATATATTTT. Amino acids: CASGPGNTIYF.

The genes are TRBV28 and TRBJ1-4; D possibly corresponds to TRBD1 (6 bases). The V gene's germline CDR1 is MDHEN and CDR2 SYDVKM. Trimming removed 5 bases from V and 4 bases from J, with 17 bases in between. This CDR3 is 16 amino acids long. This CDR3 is CASSETIQGSNEKLFF. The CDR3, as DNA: TGTGCCAGCAGTGAAACCATACAGGGAAGTAATGAAAAACTGTTTTTT.

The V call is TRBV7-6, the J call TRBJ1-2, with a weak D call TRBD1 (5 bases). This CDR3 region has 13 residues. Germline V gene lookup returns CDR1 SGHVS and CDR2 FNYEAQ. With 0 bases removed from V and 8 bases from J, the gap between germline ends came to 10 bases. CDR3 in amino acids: CASSLAQGGGYTF. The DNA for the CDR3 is TGTGCCAGCAGCTTAGCTCAGGGAGGGGGCTACACCTTC.

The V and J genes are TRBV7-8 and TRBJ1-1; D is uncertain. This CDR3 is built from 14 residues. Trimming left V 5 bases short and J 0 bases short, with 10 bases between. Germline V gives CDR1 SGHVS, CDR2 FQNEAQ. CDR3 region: CASSPVTVNTEAFF. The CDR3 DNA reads TGTGCCAGCAGCCCGGTAACGGTGAACACTGAAGCTTTCTTT.

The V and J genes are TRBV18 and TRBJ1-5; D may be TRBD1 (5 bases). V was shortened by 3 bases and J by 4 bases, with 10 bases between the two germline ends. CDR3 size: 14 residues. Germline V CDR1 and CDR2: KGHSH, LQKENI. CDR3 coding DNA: TGTGCCAGCTCACCGACCTCAGGGAATCAGCCCCAGCATTTT. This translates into CASSPTSGNQPQHF.

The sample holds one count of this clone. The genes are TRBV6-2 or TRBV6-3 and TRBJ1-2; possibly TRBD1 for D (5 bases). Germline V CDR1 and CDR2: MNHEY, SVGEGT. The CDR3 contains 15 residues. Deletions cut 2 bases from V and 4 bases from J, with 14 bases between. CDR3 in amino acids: CASSYSQGDFYGYTF. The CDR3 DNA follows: TGTGCCAGCAGTTACAGCCAGGGCGACTTCTATGGCTACACCTTC.

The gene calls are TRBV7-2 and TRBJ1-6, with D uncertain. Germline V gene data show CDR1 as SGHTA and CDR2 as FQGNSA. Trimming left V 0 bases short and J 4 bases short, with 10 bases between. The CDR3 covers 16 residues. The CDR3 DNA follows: TGTGCCAGCAGCTTAGCGGGTCTCGGGTATAATTCACCCCTCCACTTT. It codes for CASSLAGLGYNSPLHF.

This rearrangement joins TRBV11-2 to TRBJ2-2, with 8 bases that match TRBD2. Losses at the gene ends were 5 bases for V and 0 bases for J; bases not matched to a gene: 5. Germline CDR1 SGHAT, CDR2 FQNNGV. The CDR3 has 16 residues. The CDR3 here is CASSVRLATNTGELFF. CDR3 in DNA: TGTGCCAGCAGCGTTAGACTAGCGACGAACACCGGGGAGCTGTTTTTT. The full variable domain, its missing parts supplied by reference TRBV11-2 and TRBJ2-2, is EAGVAQSPRYKIIEKRQSVAFWCNPISGHATLYWYQQILGQGPKLLIQFQNNGVVDDSQLPKDRFSAERLKGVDSTLKIQPAKLEDSAVYLCASSVRLATNTGELFFGEGSRLTVL.